This T cell receptor (beta chain) emerged from a study of T cell clonality in common variable immunodeficiency. Study-level results: In common variable immunodeficiency, TCR beta chains reportedly carried fewer deletions and N-nucleotide insertions.

There are many counts of this clone. No antigen is known for it. The DNA ends 3 residues before the CDR3 does, and the rest of the CDR3 is filled in from the germline J gene. CDR3 length: 12 residues. V lost 4 bases and J 6 bases, leaving 8 bases between the germline ends. Looked up from germline, CDR1 is SGHVS and CDR2 is FNYEAQ. Method: immunoSEQ multiplex PCR; TCRdb's copy keeps in-frame clones and lacks some. The specimen gives about 26,000 clones without singletons; the ten biggest hold 24%. This clonotype originated in a human donor with common variable immunodeficiency. Material for sequencing was peripheral blood mononuclear cells. The V and J genes are TRBV7-6 and TRBJ2-3; D call uncertain. Incomplete CDR3 DNA: TGTGCCAGCAGCTCTACGAAGGATACG. Protein sequence: CASSSTKDT. The complete CDR3 protein is CASSSTKDTQYF.